This T cell receptor (beta chain) stems from a study of identical twins. Everyone who gave samples was a healthy Caucasian. This clonotype was detected ten times or more. Its target is unknown. MiXCR, applied by TCRdb to the 5' RACE reads, yields one record per CDR3 protein. The sample has fewer than 650,000 distinct CDR3 sequences, nearly 10% seen once. Study outcomes and limitations: Among out-of-frame alpha sequences shared by twins, low generation probability occurred in excess.

Trimming cost V 5 bases and J 0 bases; bases outside gene matches: 4. Germline CDR1 and CDR2: MGHRA and YSYEKL. The CDR3 loop spans 14 amino acids. The same sample was also studied in work on yellow fever vaccine responses in identical twins.

V usage is TRBV4-1 and J usage is TRBJ2-7; 7 nucleotides align to TRBD1. The material sequenced was PBMCs. The source is a woman aged 18-30 years in good health. Here the CDR3 reads CASSAGTVSYEQYF. CDR3 nucleotides: TGCGCCAGCAGCGCCGGGACAGTCTCCTACGAGCAGTACTTC.